The 20 T cell receptor beta chains below come from one sample, sequenced in a study of sequential checkpoint blockade in melanoma. Treatment indicated: randomized to nivolumab then ipilimumab (arm A) or the reverse (arm B). Some clones are missing from TCRdb's copy, which holds only in-frame ones; the method was immunoSEQ multiplex PCR. The sample yields 37,000 or so clones, roughly 32% seen once. This specimen consisted of tumor tissue (inferred from file names), obtained from a patient given nivolumab and ipilimumab in sequence. Receptors originate from a human donor with melanoma.

The rearrangement uses TRBV11-1 and TRBJ2-5; the match to TRBD1 covers 12 bases. Germline V gene lookup returns CDR1 SGHAT and CDR2 FQDESV (reference sequence). V was clipped by 5 bases and J by 6 bases; unmatched bases: 19. This CDR3 has 19 amino acids. The CDR3 sequence is CASSRAGQGALIAGQTQYF. CDR3 sequence (DNA): TGTGCCAGCAGCAGGGCGGGACAGGGGGCTCTAATCGCCGGACAGACCCAGTACTTC.

The V call is TRBV18, the J call TRBJ1-5, with 7 bases aligning to TRBD1. Germline trimming cut 6 bases from V and 9 bases from J; bases unmatched to any gene: 8. Germline values: CDR1 KGHSH, CDR2 LQKENI. The CDR3 runs 13 residues. CDR3 amino acids: CASSPDRARPQHF. The CDR3 coding sequence is TGTGCCAGCTCTCCCGACAGGGCTAGGCCCCAGCATTTT.

As DNA, the CDR3 is TGCGCCAGCAGTCTTGTCGGAGTTGGGGTGGAGACCCAGTACTTC. It yields the protein CASSLVGVGVETQYF. The chain is built from TRBV5-1 and TRBJ2-5; D is undetermined. Germline CDR1 is SGHRS and CDR2 is YFSETQ. Between the trimmed V and J ends, which lost 5 bases and 5 bases, there was a span of 19 bases. The CDR3 covers 15 residues.

The rearrangement uses TRBV28 and TRBJ1-6; D remains ambiguous. V lost 3 bases and J 7 bases, leaving 13 bases between the germline ends. The CDR3 contains 15 residues. Germline values: CDR1 MDHEN, CDR2 SYDVKM. This CDR3 is CASSLLSGGNSPLHF. In nucleotides, the CDR3 is TGTGCCAGCAGTTTGTTGTCCGGTGGCAATTCACCCCTCCACTTT.

The CDR3 spells CASGKTDTGELFF. The CDR3 region has the DNA TGTGCTAGTGGTAAGACCGATACCGGGGAGCTGTTTTTT. This chain uses TRBV12-5 with TRBJ2-2, with D unclear. The germline V and J ends were trimmed by 5 bases and 5 bases, with 9 bases remaining between them. Germline CDR1 is LGHNT and CDR2 is FRNRAP. CDR3 length: 13 amino acids.

The chain is built from TRBV28 and TRBJ2-7; D perhaps matches TRBD1 (6 bases). The length of the CDR3 is 13 residues. CDR1 is MDHEN and CDR2 is SYDVKM in the germline V gene. Trimming removed 2 bases at V and 6 bases at J, with 11 bases between. Written as DNA, the CDR3 is TGTGCCAGCAGTTTACCGACAGGTAGCGAGCAGTACTTC. Its protein is CASSLPTGSEQYF.

The sample holds a few counts of this clone. This rearrangement joins TRBV7-6 to TRBJ1-3; D unresolved. V lost 1 base to trimming and J lost 2 bases, with 21 bases between them. Germline values: CDR1 SGHVS, CDR2 FNYEAQ. This CDR3 has 19 amino acids. The CDR3 spells CASSLGGRSLYLPGNTIYF. The CDR3 region has the DNA TGTGCCAGCAGCTTAGGGGGTCGTTCTCTATACTTACCTGGAAACACCATATATTTT.

This chain links TRBV18 with TRBJ2-7; D perhaps matches TRBD2 (5 bases). V gave up 5 bases and J gave up 0 bases, with 11 bases separating them. The CDR3 spans 14 residues. The germline CDR1 and CDR2 sequences are KGHSH and LQKENI. In DNA, the CDR3 is TGTGCCAGCTCAGCGAAGCGGAGCTCCTACGAGCAGTACTTC. Translated, it gives CASSAKRSSYEQYF. Based on the CDR3 plus reference TRBV18 and TRBJ2-7, the full variable domain is NAGVMQNPRHLVRRRGQEARLRCSPMKGHSHVYWYRQLPEEGLKFMVYLQKENIIDESGMPKERFSAEFPKEGPSILRIQQVVRGDSAAYFCASSAKRSSYEQYFGPGTRLTVT.

This chain joins TRBV15 and TRBJ2-1; TRBD1 is a possible D gene (5 bases). V was shortened by 4 bases and J by 10 bases, with 17 bases between the two germline ends. CDR3 length: 14 residues. The V gene's germline CDR1 is LNHNV and CDR2 YYDKDF (reference sequence). CDR3 amino acids: CATSIGPPSGEQFF. In DNA, the CDR3 is TGTGCCACCAGCATCGGCCCCCCATCAGGGGAGCAGTTCTTC.

In this sample, this clone turned up many times. V gene TRBV11-3 combines with J gene TRBJ1-1; D is ambiguous. The CDR3 extends over 17 amino acids. Trimming removed 5 bases at V and 3 bases at J, with 22 bases between. Germline CDR1 SGHNT, CDR2 YENEEA. The CDR3 bases are TGTGCCAGCAGCCCCCCATCCGTACGGGAAGTTGACACTGAAGCTTTCTTT. Its protein product is CASSPPSVREVDTEAFF.

This clone was seen a handful of times. The chain has TRBV23-1 and TRBJ2-1; D not certain. TRBV23-1 is reported as an ORF; its role is uncertain. The CDR3 loop spans 13 amino acids. The V and J ends lost 6 bases and 6 bases respectively, with 12 bases between them. Written as DNA, the CDR3 is TGCGCCAGCAGCTTAACATCTTTCAATGAGCAGTTCTTC. Its protein is CASSLTSFNEQFF.

This chain joins TRBV11-3 and TRBJ2-1; TRBD2 aligns across 10 bases. With 2 bases clipped from V and 5 bases from J, the junction kept 6 bases outside the gene matches. Germline V gives CDR1 SGHNT, CDR2 YENEEA. This CDR3 is 16 amino acids long. The chain's CDR3 is CASSLFASGSNNEQFF. The CDR3, as DNA: TGTGCCAGCAGCTTATTTGCTAGCGGGAGTAACAATGAGCAGTTCTTC.

The chain is built from TRBV18 and TRBJ2-7; no clear D. Germline V gene data show CDR1 as KGHSH and CDR2 as LQKENI. This CDR3 is 12 amino acids long. The V end lost 3 bases, the J end lost 4 bases, and 7 bases lay between the germline ends. CDR3 bases: TGTGCCAGCTCACCGGCCGAATACGAGCAGTACTTC. The encoded protein is CASSPAEYEQYF.

The chain employs TRBV5-1 and TRBJ2-3; 13 nucleotides match TRBD2. From germline, CDR1 is SGHRS and CDR2 YFSETQ. The CDR3 has 15 residues. Trimming took 1 base from V and 6 from J; bases not matched to a gene: 2. The CDR3 loop reads CASSLTSGRADTQYF. Here the CDR3 DNA reads TGCGCCAGCAGCTTGACTAGCGGGAGGGCCGATACGCAGTATTTT.

CDR3 DNA: TGTGCCAGCAGCGTAGGGGCGGGCCTGAACTCTGGAAACACCATATATTTT. Translation: CASSVGAGLNSGNTIYF. V and J are TRBV9 and TRBJ1-3; D not certain. CDR1 is SGDLS, CDR2 YYNGEE, per germline. The V and J ends lost 0 bases and 0 bases respectively, with 13 bases between them. This CDR3 contains 17 residues.

This clone was detected a few times. As DNA, the CDR3 is TGTGCCAGCTTAACAGGCCGTTACAATGAGCAGTTCTTC. It codes for CASLTGRYNEQFF. V gene TRBV7-2 combines with J gene TRBJ2-1; D may be TRBD1 (5 bases). The CDR3 loop spans 13 amino acids. V was shortened by 8 bases and J by 4 bases, with 12 bases between the two germline ends. The germline gives CDR1 SGHTA, CDR2 FQGNSA.

The chain combines TRBV11-3 with TRBJ2-3, with 9 bases fitting TRBD1. The CDR3 sequence is 15 residues long. CDR1 and CDR2 (germline): SGHNT, YENEEA. V shed 5 bases, J shed 4 bases, and the junction held 7 bases outside the gene matches. CDR3 loop: CASSTTGGIADTQYF. The CDR3 nucleotides read TGTGCCAGCAGCACAACAGGGGGCATCGCAGATACGCAGTATTTT.

In its sample, this clone was seen many times. The J gene is TRBJ1-2, the V gene TRBV11-3; D is undetermined. This CDR3 contains 15 residues. CDR1 is SGHNT, CDR2 YENEEA, per germline. Trimming pared 3 bases from V and 6 bases from J, leaving 17 bases between. The CDR3 reads CASSLLERAGDGYTF. DNA of the CDR3: TGTGCCAGCAGCTTGCTAGAAAGGGCTGGGGATGGCTACACCTTC.

This clone appeared a few times. The chain recombines TRBV2 with TRBJ2-7, with 7 nucleotides matching TRBD2. The CDR3 totals 16 residues. Trimming cost V 2 bases and J 5 bases; bases outside gene matches: 12. Germline V CDR1 and CDR2: SNHLY, FYNNEI. The CDR3 coding sequence is TGTGCCAGCAGTGAATTGGGGGGGAGGGTAGGACACGAGCAGTACTTC. Translated: CASSELGGRVGHEQYF.

A few counts support this clone. The rearrangement links TRBV28 to TRBJ2-2; TRBD1 might be the D (6 bases). Germline V gene sequence: CDR1 MDHEN, CDR2 SYDVKM. The V and J ends lost 4 bases and 0 bases respectively, with 12 bases between them. This CDR3 region has 16 residues. CDR3 bases: TGTGCCAGCAGTTGGGGACACCGTACGAACACCGGGGAGCTGTTTTTT. This translates into CASSWGHRTNTGELFF.